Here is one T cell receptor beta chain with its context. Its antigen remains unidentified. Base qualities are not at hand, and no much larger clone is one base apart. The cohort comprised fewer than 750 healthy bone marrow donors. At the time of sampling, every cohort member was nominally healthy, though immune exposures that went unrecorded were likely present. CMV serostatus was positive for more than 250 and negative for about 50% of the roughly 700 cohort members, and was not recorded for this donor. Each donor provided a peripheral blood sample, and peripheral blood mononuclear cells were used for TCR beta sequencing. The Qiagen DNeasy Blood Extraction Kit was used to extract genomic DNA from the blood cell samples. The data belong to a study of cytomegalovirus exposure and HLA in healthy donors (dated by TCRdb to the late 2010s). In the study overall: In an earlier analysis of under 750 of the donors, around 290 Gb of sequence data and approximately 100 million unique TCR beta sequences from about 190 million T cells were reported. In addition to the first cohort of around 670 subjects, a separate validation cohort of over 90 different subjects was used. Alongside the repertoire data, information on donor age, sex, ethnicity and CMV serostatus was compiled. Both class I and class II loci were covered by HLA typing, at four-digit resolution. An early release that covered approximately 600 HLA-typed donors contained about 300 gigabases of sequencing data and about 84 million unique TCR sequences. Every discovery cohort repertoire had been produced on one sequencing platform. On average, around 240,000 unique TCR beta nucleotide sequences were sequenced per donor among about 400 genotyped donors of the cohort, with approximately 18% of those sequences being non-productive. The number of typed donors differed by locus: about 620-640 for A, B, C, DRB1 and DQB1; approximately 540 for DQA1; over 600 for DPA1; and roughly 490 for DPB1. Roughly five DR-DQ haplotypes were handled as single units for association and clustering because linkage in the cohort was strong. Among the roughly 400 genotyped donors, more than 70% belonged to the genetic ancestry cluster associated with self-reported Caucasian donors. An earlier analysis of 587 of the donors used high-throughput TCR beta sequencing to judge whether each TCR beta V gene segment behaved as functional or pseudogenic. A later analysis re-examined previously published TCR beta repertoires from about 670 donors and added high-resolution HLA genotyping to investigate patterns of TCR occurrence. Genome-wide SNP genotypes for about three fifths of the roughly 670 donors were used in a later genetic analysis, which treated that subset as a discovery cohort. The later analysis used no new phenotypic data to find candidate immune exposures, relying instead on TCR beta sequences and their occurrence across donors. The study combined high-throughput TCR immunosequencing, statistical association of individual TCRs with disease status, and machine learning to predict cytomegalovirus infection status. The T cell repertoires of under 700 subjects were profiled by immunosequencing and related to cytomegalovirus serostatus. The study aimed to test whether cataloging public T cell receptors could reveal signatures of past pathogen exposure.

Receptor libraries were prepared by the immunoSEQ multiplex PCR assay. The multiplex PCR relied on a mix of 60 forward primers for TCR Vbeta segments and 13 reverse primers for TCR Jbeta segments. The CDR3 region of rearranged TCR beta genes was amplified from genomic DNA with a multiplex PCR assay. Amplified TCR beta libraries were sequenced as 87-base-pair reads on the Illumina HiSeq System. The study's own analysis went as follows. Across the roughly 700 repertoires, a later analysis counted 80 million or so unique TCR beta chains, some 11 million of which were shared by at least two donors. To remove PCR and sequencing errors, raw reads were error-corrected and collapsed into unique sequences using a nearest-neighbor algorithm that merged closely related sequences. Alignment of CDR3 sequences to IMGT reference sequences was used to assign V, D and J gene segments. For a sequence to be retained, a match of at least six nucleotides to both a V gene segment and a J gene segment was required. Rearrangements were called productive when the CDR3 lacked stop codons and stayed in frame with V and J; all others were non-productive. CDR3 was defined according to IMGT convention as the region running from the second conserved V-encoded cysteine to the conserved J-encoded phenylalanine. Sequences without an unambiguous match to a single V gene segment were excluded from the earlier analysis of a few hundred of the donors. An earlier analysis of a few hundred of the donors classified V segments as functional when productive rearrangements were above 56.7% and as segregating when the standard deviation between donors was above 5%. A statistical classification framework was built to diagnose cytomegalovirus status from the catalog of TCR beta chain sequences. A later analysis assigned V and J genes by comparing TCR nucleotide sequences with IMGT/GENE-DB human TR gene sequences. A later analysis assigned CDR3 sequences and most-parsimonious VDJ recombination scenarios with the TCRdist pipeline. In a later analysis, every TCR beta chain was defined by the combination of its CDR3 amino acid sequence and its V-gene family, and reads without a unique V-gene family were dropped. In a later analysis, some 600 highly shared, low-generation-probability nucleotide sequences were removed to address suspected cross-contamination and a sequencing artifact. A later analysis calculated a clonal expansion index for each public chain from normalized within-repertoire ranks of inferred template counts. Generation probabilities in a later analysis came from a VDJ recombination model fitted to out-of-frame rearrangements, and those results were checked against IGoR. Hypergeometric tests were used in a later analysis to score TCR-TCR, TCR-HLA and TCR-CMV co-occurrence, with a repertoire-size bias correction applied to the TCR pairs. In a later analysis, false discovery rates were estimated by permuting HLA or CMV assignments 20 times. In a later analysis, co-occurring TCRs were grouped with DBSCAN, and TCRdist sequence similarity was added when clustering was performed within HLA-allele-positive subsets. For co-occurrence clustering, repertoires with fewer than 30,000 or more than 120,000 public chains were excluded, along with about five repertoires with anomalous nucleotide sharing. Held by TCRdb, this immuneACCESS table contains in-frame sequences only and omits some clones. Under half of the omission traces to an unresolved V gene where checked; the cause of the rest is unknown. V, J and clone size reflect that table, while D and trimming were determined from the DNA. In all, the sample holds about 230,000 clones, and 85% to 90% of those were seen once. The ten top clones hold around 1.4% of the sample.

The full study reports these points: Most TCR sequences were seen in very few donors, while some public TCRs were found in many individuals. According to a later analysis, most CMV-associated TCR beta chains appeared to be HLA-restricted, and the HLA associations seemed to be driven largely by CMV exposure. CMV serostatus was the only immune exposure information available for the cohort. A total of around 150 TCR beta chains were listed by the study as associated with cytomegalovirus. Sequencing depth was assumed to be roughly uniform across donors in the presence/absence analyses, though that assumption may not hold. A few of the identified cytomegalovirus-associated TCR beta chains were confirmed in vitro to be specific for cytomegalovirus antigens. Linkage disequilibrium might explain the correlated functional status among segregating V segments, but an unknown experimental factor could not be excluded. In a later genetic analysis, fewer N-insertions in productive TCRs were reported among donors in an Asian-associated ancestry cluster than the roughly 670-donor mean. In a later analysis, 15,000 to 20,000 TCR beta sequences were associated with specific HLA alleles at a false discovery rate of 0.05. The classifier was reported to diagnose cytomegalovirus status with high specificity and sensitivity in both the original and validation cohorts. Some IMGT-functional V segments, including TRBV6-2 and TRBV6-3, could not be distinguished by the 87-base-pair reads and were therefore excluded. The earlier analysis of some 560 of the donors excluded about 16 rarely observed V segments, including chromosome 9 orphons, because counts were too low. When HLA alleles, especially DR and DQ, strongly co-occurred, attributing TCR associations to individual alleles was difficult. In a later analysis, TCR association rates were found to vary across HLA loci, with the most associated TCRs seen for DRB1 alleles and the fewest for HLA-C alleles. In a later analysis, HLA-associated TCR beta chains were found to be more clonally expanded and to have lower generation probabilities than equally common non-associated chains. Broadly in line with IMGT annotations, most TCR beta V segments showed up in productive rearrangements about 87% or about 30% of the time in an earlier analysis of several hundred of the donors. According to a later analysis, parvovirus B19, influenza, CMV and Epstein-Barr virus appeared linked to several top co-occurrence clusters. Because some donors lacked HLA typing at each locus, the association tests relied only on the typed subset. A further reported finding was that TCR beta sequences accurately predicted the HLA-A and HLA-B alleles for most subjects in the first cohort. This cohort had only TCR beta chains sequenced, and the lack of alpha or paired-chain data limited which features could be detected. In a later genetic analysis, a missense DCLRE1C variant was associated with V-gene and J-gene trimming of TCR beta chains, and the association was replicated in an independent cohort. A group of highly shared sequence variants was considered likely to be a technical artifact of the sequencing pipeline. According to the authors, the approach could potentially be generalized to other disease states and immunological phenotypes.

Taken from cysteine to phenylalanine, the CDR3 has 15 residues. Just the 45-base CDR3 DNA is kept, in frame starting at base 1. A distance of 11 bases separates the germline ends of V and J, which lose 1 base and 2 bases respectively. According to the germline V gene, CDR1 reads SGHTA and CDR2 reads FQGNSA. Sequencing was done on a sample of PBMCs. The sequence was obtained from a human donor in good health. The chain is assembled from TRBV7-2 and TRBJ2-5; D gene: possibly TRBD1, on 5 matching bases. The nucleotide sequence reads TGTGCCAGCAGCTTAGGTGGCAGGGAACAAGAGACCCAGTACTTC. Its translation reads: CASSLGGREQETQYF.